The next 32 T cell receptor beta chains were all read from a single sample in a study of cytomegalovirus exposure and HLA in healthy donors. Here immunoSEQ multiplex PCR was the method, and the copy in TCRdb shows in-frame clones only, minus some. The sample contains fewer than 90,000 clones, about 96% of which appear only once. The sample was PBMCs. These receptors originate from a man aged 18 to 30 in good health and CMV-seropositive.

This sequence joins TRBV29-1 and TRBJ2-7, with a tentative D call TRBD2 (6 bases). Germline CDR1 and CDR2: SQVTM and ANQGSEA. CDR3 length: 15 residues. Trimming stripped 4 bases from V and 3 bases from J, with 19 bases between. The CDR3 here is CSVGGVRSAFYEQYF. CDR3 in DNA: TGCAGCGTTGGCGGGGTTCGTAGCGCTTTCTACGAGCAGTACTTC.

This chain joins TRBV6-5 and TRBJ2-6, with D perhaps matching TRBD2 (6 bases). The V gene lost 8 bases and the J gene lost 0 bases, with 8 bases spanning the gap. CDR3 length: 14 amino acids. Germline V CDR1 and CDR2: MNHEY, SVGAGI. In DNA, the CDR3 is TGTGCCAGCTGGAGGGCCTCTGGGGCCAACGTCCTGACTTTC. This translates into CASWRASGANVLTF.

This clone came up once. The chain combines TRBV7-6 with TRBJ2-3; the match to TRBD2 covers 10 bases. Germline CDR1 is SGHVS and CDR2 is FNYEAQ. The V segment lost 0 bases and the J segment 3 bases; nucleotides outside the gene matches: 9. This CDR3 comprises 18 residues. CDR3 in DNA: TGTGCCAGCAGCTTAGCCGTTGATAGCGGGAGGAGGACAGATACGCAGTATTTT. This translates into CASSLAVDSGRRTDTQYF.

The rearrangement joins TRBV7-8 to TRBJ2-6; D not resolved. In germline, CDR1 is SGHVS, CDR2 FQNEAQ. Trimming removed 8 bases at V and 0 bases at J, with 11 bases between. The CDR3 is 15 amino acids. CDR3 sequence reads: CASSNRNSGANVLTF. The CDR3 nucleotides are TGTGCCAGCTCTAACCGTAACTCTGGGGCCAACGTCCTGACTTTC.

V is TRBV7-8 and J is TRBJ1-4; TRBD1 might be the D (6 bases). The CDR3 spans 14 residues. Trimming took off 9 bases at V and 8 bases at J, with 19 bases between the two ends. Looked up from germline, CDR1 is SGHVS and CDR2 is FQNEAQ. This CDR3 is CASVQGTNIEKLFF. The CDR3 bases are TGTGCCAGTGTTCAGGGGACTAATATCGAAAAACTGTTTTTT. The entire variable domain, with the rest obtained from reference TRBV7-8 and TRBJ1-4, is as follows: GAGVSQSPRYKVAKRGQDVALRCDPISGHVSLFWYQQALGQGPEFLTYFQNEAQLDKSGLPSDRFFAERPEGSVSTLKIQRTQQEDSAVYLCASVQGTNIEKLFFGSGTQLSVL.

The J gene is TRBJ2-1, the V gene TRBV11-3; D gene unclear. Trimming left V 4 bases short and J 9 bases short, with 10 bases between. CDR1 is SGHNT and CDR2 is YENEEA in the germline V gene. The CDR3 sequence is 12 residues long. This CDR3 is CASSSVPPEQFF. In DNA, the CDR3 is TGTGCCAGCAGCTCGGTTCCCCCTGAGCAGTTCTTC.

The genes are TRBV11-2 and TRBJ2-3; D gene ambiguous. CDR1 is SGHAT, CDR2 FQNNGV, per germline. This CDR3 has 13 residues. V lost 8 bases to trimming and J lost 0 bases, with 9 bases between them. CDR3 region: CASESYSTDTQYF. In DNA, the CDR3 is TGTGCCAGCGAGTCCTATAGCACAGATACGCAGTATTTT.

V gene TRBV11-2 combines with J gene TRBJ2-3; no firm D call. Germline V gives CDR1 SGHAT, CDR2 FQNNGV. V was pared by 7 bases and J by 9 bases, with 11 bases between. The CDR3 runs 11 residues. The CDR3 DNA follows: TGTGCCAGCACCTTTCTCGTGACGCAGTATTTT. Its protein product is CASTFLVTQYF.

The chain uses TRBV19 and TRBJ2-2; the match to TRBD2 covers 7 bases. CDR1 and CDR2 (germline): LNHDA, SQIVND (reference sequence). This CDR3 is built from 14 residues. The V and J ends lost 11 bases and 0 bases, in that order; junction bases with no gene match: 6. The CDR3, as DNA: TGTGCCGTCGGGGGGAGGGCGAACACCGGGGAGCTGTTTTTT. Protein: CAVGGRANTGELFF.

The chain has TRBV7-9 and TRBJ1-2, with D unclear. Trimming removed 5 bases from V and 4 bases from J, with 2 bases in between. This CDR3 has 10 amino acids. Per the germline V gene, CDR1 is SEHNR and CDR2 is FQNEAQ (reference sequence). CDR3 nucleotides: TGTGCCAGCAGCCGCTATGGCTACACCTTC. Its translation: CASSRYGYTF.

The chain is built from TRBV6-1 and TRBJ2-5; 7 nucleotides match TRBD2. Per the germline V gene, CDR1 is MNHNS and CDR2 is SASEGT. After removal of 4 bases from V and 5 bases from J, the junction contained 10 bases not matched to a gene. This CDR3 region has 15 residues. The CDR3 region is CASSVSGRARETQYF. The CDR3 coding sequence is TGTGCCAGCAGTGTAAGTGGGAGGGCCCGTGAGACCCAGTACTTC.

The chain couples TRBV13 to TRBJ2-4, with 7 nucleotides matching TRBD2. The trim removed 4 bases at V and 0 bases at J, leaving 6 bases unmatched. Per germline, CDR1 PRHDT and CDR2 FYEKMQ (reference sequence). This CDR3 has 16 residues. The CDR3 region is CASSSSGGLAKNIQYF. CDR3 DNA sequence: TGTGCCAGCAGCTCTAGCGGAGGGCTAGCCAAAAACATTCAGTACTTC.

This chain links TRBV28 with TRBJ1-1, with D possibly TRBD1 on 5 matching bases. Germline V CDR1 and CDR2: MDHEN, SYDVKM. The V end was cut by 2 bases, the J end by 4 bases, with 8 bases between. CDR3 size: 13 residues. The CDR3 nucleotides are TGTGCCAGCAGTTTAGGGGGAGGCACTGAAGCTTTCTTT. It specifies CASSLGGGTEAFF.

The chain employs TRBV27 and TRBJ2-3; D might be TRBD2 (6 bases). The CDR3 is made up of 15 amino acids. V lost 3 bases and J lost 1, with 11 bases in between. CDR1 is MNHEY and CDR2 is SMNVEV in the germline V gene (reference sequence). The CDR3 DNA follows: TGTGCCAGCAGTTTCGGCGGGGCGGGCACAGATACGCAGTATTTT. Amino acids: CASSFGGAGTDTQYF.

This clone was seen once. The chain recombines TRBV5-6 with TRBJ2-5, with 9 bases lining up with TRBD2. V gave up 4 bases and J gave up 6 bases; unmatched junction bases: 10. CDR3 length: 15 amino acids. The germline CDR1 and CDR2 sequences are SGHDT and YYEEEE. The CDR3, as DNA: TGTGCCAGCAGCCCCTCTTTTAGCGGGAGAAAGACCCAGTACTTC. Protein sequence: CASSPSFSGRKTQYF.

The chain has TRBV28 and TRBJ2-7; 9 nucleotides line up with TRBD1. Germline loops: CDR1 MDHEN, CDR2 SYDVKM. The CDR3 spans 16 residues. V lost 3 bases to trimming and J lost 2 bases; unmatched junction nucleotides: 8. The CDR3 sequence: CASSLSWTGATYEQYF. CDR3 DNA sequence: TGTGCCAGCAGTTTGTCCTGGACAGGGGCTACCTACGAGCAGTACTTC.

The V gene is TRBV7-7, the J gene TRBJ1-2; D might be TRBD1 (5 bases). This CDR3 has 12 amino acids. The V gene's germline CDR1 is SSHAT and CDR2 FNYEAQ (reference sequence). The DNA of the CDR3 is TGTGCGGTCAGGGCGGGAGACTATGGCTACACCTTC. Encoded protein: CAVRAGDYGYTF.

This chain links TRBV6-5 with TRBJ2-6; TRBD2 matches 7 bases. There are 16 residues in the CDR3. Per germline, CDR1 MNHEY and CDR2 SVGAGI. Trimming removed 0 bases from V and 14 bases from J; junction bases left unmatched: 13. The CDR3 loop is CASSYSSGARLRILTF. Written as DNA, the CDR3 is TGTGCCAGCAGTTACTCGAGCGGGGCCCGCCTCAGGATCCTGACTTTC.

This chain links TRBV21-1 with TRBJ2-3; no DNA check was done on the table's D call, TRBD1. TRBV21-1 is a pseudogene segment. The CDR3 loop spans 16 amino acids. DNA for the CDR3: TGTGCCAGCAGCCGCGCCGACAGATCCTGTTCAGATACGCAGTATTTT. Protein: CASSRADRSCSDTQYF.

The genes are TRBV7-6 and TRBJ2-7; 10 nucleotides line up with TRBD2. CDR1 and CDR2 (germline): SGHVS, FNYEAQ. CDR3 length equals 15 residues. After removal of 2 bases from V and 0 bases from J, the junction contained 1 base not matched to a gene. In DNA, the CDR3 is TGTGCCAGCAGCTTAACTAGCGGGGACTCCTACGAGCAGTACTTC. It codes for CASSLTSGDSYEQYF.

The rearrangement joins TRBV6-5 to TRBJ2-7, with D unresolved. CDR1 is MNHEY and CDR2 is SVGAGI in the germline V gene. V was pared by 8 bases and J by 0 bases, with 11 bases between. This CDR3 is built from 13 residues. CDR3 residues: CASRTAGSYEQYF. For the CDR3, the DNA is TGTGCCAGCCGAACGGCAGGCTCCTACGAGCAGTACTTC.

The chain is built from TRBV4-1 and TRBJ1-5, with D possibly matching TRBD1 (6 bases). The V end lost 3 bases, the J end lost 7 bases, and 22 bases lay between the germline ends. Germline V gives CDR1 MGHRA, CDR2 YSYEKL. The CDR3 runs 17 residues. The CDR3 DNA follows: TGCGCCAGCAGCCAGCTACCGCCAGGGGCCGAGAAGCAGCCCCAGCATTTT. It encodes CASSQLPPGAEKQPQHF.

The chain carries TRBV28 and TRBJ1-2, with D maybe TRBD1 (6 bases). Germline V gene lookup returns CDR1 MDHEN and CDR2 SYDVKM. With 8 bases removed from V and 4 bases from J, the gap between germline ends came to 14 bases. This CDR3 comprises 13 residues. CDR3 DNA sequence: TGTGCCAGCCATTACGGACAGCCCTATGGCTACACCTTC. Translating gives CASHYGQPYGYTF.

The chain joins TRBV28 to TRBJ1-4; 8 nucleotides match TRBD1. Losses at the gene ends were 3 bases for V and 0 bases for J; bases not matched to a gene: 6. The CDR3 runs 17 residues. CDR1 MDHEN and CDR2 SYDVKM come from the germline V gene. Here the CDR3 reads CASSLQGAASTNEKLFF. The CDR3 DNA is TGTGCCAGCAGTTTGCAGGGGGCAGCGTCAACTAATGAAAAACTGTTTTTT. Based on the CDR3 plus reference TRBV28 and TRBJ1-4, the full variable domain is DVKVTQSSRYLVKRTGEKVFLECVQDMDHENMFWYRQDPGLGLRLIYFSYDVKMKEKGDIPEGYSVSREKKERFSLILESASTNQTSMYLCASSLQGAASTNEKLFFGSGTQLSVL.

The rearrangement joins TRBV10-3 to TRBJ2-3; D remains unclear. V shed 2 bases and J shed 2 bases, with 5 bases lying between them. The CDR3 loop spans 13 amino acids. Germline assignment: CDR1 ENHRY and CDR2 SYGVKD. CDR3 sequence reads: CAISESDTDTQYF. In DNA form, the CDR3 reads TGTGCCATCAGTGAGAGCGACACAGATACGCAGTATTTT.

The chain combines TRBV7-6 with TRBJ2-3, with D perhaps TRBD2 (6 bases). Trimming took off 5 bases at V and 0 bases at J, with 18 bases between the two ends. The CDR3 runs to 17 residues. CDR1 and CDR2 (germline): SGHVS, FNYEAQ. Written as DNA, the CDR3 is TGTGCCAGCAGCCGACTAGTGACTACTCCTAGCACAGATACGCAGTATTTT. Translation: CASSRLVTTPSTDTQYF.

This rearrangement joins TRBV6-5 to TRBJ1-2; D possibly corresponds to TRBD1 (5 bases). This CDR3 region has 15 residues. Germline CDR1 MNHEY, CDR2 SVGAGI. V lost 0 bases, J lost 4 bases, and 12 bases lay in between. The CDR3 region has the DNA TGTGCCAGCAGTTACTCGTTTCAGGGCAGCTATGGCTACACCTTC. Translated, it gives CASSYSFQGSYGYTF.

The rearrangement uses TRBV7-9 and TRBJ2-1; maybe TRBD2 (6 bases). Germline CDR1 and CDR2: SEHNR and FQNEAQ (reference sequence). The CDR3 consists of 15 residues. Trimming pared 1 base from V and 2 bases from J, leaving 9 bases between. CDR3 sequence: CASSLVPSAYNEQFF. The CDR3 coding sequence is TGTGCCAGCAGCTTAGTTCCTAGCGCCTACAATGAGCAGTTCTTC.

The J gene is TRBJ1-1, the V gene TRBV19, with D unclear. CDR3 length: 13 amino acids. CDR1 and CDR2 from the germline V gene are LNHDA and SQIVND (reference sequence). Trimming cost V 3 bases and J 1 base, with 6 bases left between them. The CDR3 loop reads CASSIPSNTEAFF. As DNA, the CDR3 is TGTGCCAGTAGTATCCCGTCGAACACTGAAGCTTTCTTT.

The chain carries TRBV7-9 and TRBJ2-1; 11 nucleotides line up with TRBD2. CDR3 length: 16 residues. J lost 8 bases, V lost 2 bases, and 8 bases had no gene match. CDR1 and CDR2 (germline): SEHNR, FQNEAQ (reference sequence). The CDR3 bases are TGTGCCAGCAGCTTAACTAGCGGGAGCGAGGGCGATGAGCAGTTCTTC. Its protein is CASSLTSGSEGDEQFF.

The chain couples TRBV5-6 to TRBJ2-1; no definite D call. The CDR3 is 13 amino acids. Germline V gene data show CDR1 as SGHDT and CDR2 as YYEEEE. Trimming shortened V by 4 bases and J by 4 bases, and 9 bases separated the two germline ends. The CDR3 DNA sequence: TGTGCCAGCAGCGAGGTACTATACAATGAGCAGTTCTTC. It translates to CASSEVLYNEQFF.

The J gene is TRBJ2-4, the V gene TRBV28; TRBD1 agrees at 7 bases. V dropped 0 bases and J dropped 6; count of bases not matched to a gene: 5. The CDR3 totals 15 residues. CDR1 is MDHEN, CDR2 SYDVKM, per germline. CDR3 region: CASSLWLGGPNIQYF. DNA of the CDR3: TGTGCCAGCAGTTTATGGCTAGGGGGCCCAAACATTCAGTACTTC.